The T cell receptor (beta chain) described here comes from a study of cytomegalovirus exposure and HLA in healthy donors. Study details: Some 91 million unique TCRs from HLA-typed donors were held in an early release of data.

Researchers ran the PCR with 60 Vbeta and 13 Jbeta primers. TCRdb's table, derived via immunoSEQ multiplex PCR, lists solely in-frame clones and lacks some. The repertoire holds about 160,000 clones, about 81% seen once, with 0.95% to 1% in the top ten. The CDR3 totals 14 residues. The germline V gene has CDR1 SNHLY and CDR2 FYNNEI. Notes on this clone: Its target is unknown.

Study-level results: It was 150 to 200 TCR beta chains that were listed as cytomegalovirus-associated.

The sample taken for sequencing was PBMCs. The chain employs TRBV2 and TRBJ2-5; 8 bases line up with TRBD2. The J call is in doubt because the DNA end fits TRBJ2-7 better. The TCR originated in a girl aged 2 to 9 in good health and CMV-seropositive. This chain's CDR3 is CASSGGTRKYEQYF. In DNA, the CDR3 is TGTGCCAGCTCGGGAGGGACTAGAAAGTACGAGCAGTACTTC.